The next 9 T cell receptor beta chains were all read from a single sample in a study of PD-1 blockade in classical Hodgkin lymphoma (dated by TCRdb to about 2020). The meaning of the sample's time point label: cycle 1 day 1 (C1D1), immediately before nivolumab initiation. Every trial patient had relapsed after autologous stem cell transplantation, and cohorts A, B and C differed in prior brentuximab vedotin exposure. Library construction relied on the immunoSEQ multiplex PCR assay. TCRdb holds this immuneACCESS table with in-frame rearrangements only. Some clones are missing; in checked studies, unresolved V genes explain under half, and the rest has no known cause. For this sample there are 55,000 to 75,000 clones; more than 85% appear just once. The top ten clonotypes cover about 7.6% of the sample. Sequencing was performed on peripheral blood mononuclear cells (PBMCs), taken at baseline. These receptors were collected from a human donor with classical Hodgkin lymphoma.

The chain has TRBV7-2 and TRBJ1-1; perhaps TRBD1 as D (5 bases). CDR1 and CDR2 from the germline V gene are SGHTA and FQGNSA. The V and J ends lost 1 base and 8 bases respectively, with 11 bases between them. The CDR3 runs to 13 residues. The CDR3 nucleotides read TGTGCCAGCAGCTTAGAACCGGGACTAGAAGCTTTCTTT. Translation: CASSLEPGLEAFF.

DNA for the CDR3: TGTGCCAGCAGTGGGGTAGGGAGTGGCACAGATACGCAGTATTTT. It yields the protein CASSGVGSGTDTQYF. V usage is TRBV6-1 and J usage is TRBJ2-3; D is possibly TRBD2 (5 bases). This CDR3 region has 15 residues. Germline values: CDR1 MNHNS, CDR2 SASEGT. Trimming stripped 4 bases from V and 1 base from J, with 12 bases between.

The V gene is TRBV28, the J gene TRBJ2-5; TRBD2 aligns across 11 bases. The germline gives CDR1 MDHEN, CDR2 SYDVKM. CDR3 size: 18 residues. Germline trimming cut 0 bases from V and 4 bases from J; bases unmatched to any gene: 10. CDR3: CASSLWIITSGRRETQYF. The CDR3 DNA is TGTGCCAGCAGTTTATGGATTATAACTAGCGGGAGACGAGAGACCCAGTACTTC.

The J gene is TRBJ2-2, the V gene TRBV29-1, with 7 positions matching TRBD1. From germline, CDR1 is SQVTM and CDR2 ANQGSEA. The CDR3 is made up of 18 amino acids. J was trimmed by 1 base and V by 0 bases; bases with no gene match: 11. CDR3 sequence (DNA): TGCAGCGTTGAAGACGGACTGAGGACAGGTGGGAACACCGGGGAGCTGTTTTTT. It encodes CSVEDGLRTGGNTGELFF.

CDR3 protein: CASSQEQTGTDSPEAFF. CDR3 nucleotide sequence: TGTGCCAGCAGCCAGGAACAAACTGGGACGGACAGCCCTGAAGCTTTCTTT. The chain couples TRBV5-6 to TRBJ1-1, with a tentative D call TRBD1 (6 bases). Germline CDR1 and CDR2: SGHDT and YYEEEE. Trimming removed 4 bases from V and 6 bases from J, with 25 bases in between. CDR3 size: 17 residues.

The rearrangement links TRBV9 to TRBJ2-1; TRBD2 agrees at 8 bases. The CDR3 consists of 20 residues. The germline V gene has CDR1 SGDLS and CDR2 YYNGEE. Germline trimming cut 0 bases from V and 4 bases from J; bases unmatched to any gene: 18. CDR3 coding DNA: TGTGCCAGCAGCGTAGGATTTGGGGTTAGCGGGATAAAGAGTTACAATGAGCAGTTCTTC. This translates into CASSVGFGVSGIKSYNEQFF.

V and J are TRBV5-8 and TRBJ2-7, with TRBD2 matching 11 bases. Losses at the gene ends were 2 bases for V and 4 bases for J; bases not matched to a gene: 14. Germline CDR1 and CDR2: SGHTS and YDEGEE. This CDR3 is built from 18 residues. The CDR3 reads CASSFVRGATSGKYEQYF. CDR3 nucleotide sequence: TGTGCCAGCAGCTTTGTTCGGGGAGCGACTAGCGGGAAATACGAGCAGTACTTC.

The rearrangement joins TRBV11-2 to TRBJ2-1; 14 bases line up with TRBD2. CDR1 SGHAT and CDR2 FQNNGV come from the germline V gene. The J segment lost 9 bases and the V segment lost 5 bases, leaving 12 bases of the junction unmatched. This CDR3 region has 17 residues. The CDR3 nucleotides read TGTGCCAGCAGCCTGAACCCCGGGACTAGCGGGGGCATTGAGCAGTTCTTC. It yields the protein CASSLNPGTSGGIEQFF. The variable domain in full, with the rest retrieved from reference TRBV11-2 and TRBJ2-1, is EAGVAQSPRYKIIEKRQSVAFWCNPISGHATLYWYQQILGQGPKLLIQFQNNGVVDDSQLPKDRFSAERLKGVDSTLKIQPAKLEDSAVYLCASSLNPGTSGGIEQFFGPGTRLTVL.

The rearrangement links TRBV28 to TRBJ1-1; D may be TRBD1 (5 bases). In germline, CDR1 is MDHEN, CDR2 SYDVKM. This CDR3 is built from 13 residues. Trimming cost V 7 bases and J 0 bases, with 9 bases left between them. CDR3 nucleotide sequence: TGTGCCAGCAAGGGACCGCTGAACACTGAAGCTTTCTTT. Encoded protein: CASKGPLNTEAFF.